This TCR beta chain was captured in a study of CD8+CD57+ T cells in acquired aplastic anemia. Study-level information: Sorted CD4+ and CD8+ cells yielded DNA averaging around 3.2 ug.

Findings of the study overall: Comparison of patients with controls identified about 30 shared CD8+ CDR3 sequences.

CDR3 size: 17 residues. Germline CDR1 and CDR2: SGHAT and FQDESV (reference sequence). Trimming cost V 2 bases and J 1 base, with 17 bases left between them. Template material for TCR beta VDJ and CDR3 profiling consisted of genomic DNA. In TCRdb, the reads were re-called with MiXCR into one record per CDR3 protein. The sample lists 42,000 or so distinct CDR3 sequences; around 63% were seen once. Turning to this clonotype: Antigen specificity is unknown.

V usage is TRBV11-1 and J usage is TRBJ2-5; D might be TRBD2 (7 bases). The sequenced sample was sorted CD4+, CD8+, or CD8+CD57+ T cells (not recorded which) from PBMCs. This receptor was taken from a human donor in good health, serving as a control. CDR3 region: CASSLRGGPDSQETQYF. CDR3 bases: TGTGCCAGCAGCTTAAGGGGAGGGCCGGACAGCCAAGAGACCCAGTACTTC.